A single TCR beta chain is shown here with its context. What it recognizes is unknown. The record originates from a study of OX40 agonist ivuxolimab in advanced cancers. Study-level information: An agonistic human IgG2 monoclonal antibody against OX40 (CD134) was given.

Autoimmune disease history or systemic immunosuppression led to patient exclusion. Profiling relied on immunoSEQ multiplex PCR, and the TCRdb table lists in-frame clones only, not all of them. The profile shows fewer than 85,000 clones, 85% of them singletons. With 3 bases removed from V and 7 bases from J, the gap between germline ends came to 10 bases. The CDR3 covers 14 residues. CDR1 and CDR2 from the germline V gene are KGHSH and LQKENI. Study-level findings and limits: Antigens targeted by the expanded peripheral T cells were not determined. The average count of expanded clones was higher among CD8+ T cells than among CD4+.

The source material was CD4+ or CD8+ T cells sorted from blood, sampled in a trial of the OX40 agonist ivuxolimab. This clonotype was sampled from an adult with an advanced solid tumor such as melanoma, head and neck, liver or kidney cancer. This rearrangement joins TRBV18 to TRBJ1-6, with D possibly being TRBD1 (6 bases). The CDR3 loop is CASSPEQGNSPLHF. The CDR3, as DNA: TGTGCCAGCTCACCGGAACAGGGAAATTCACCCCTCCACTTT.